These 21 T cell receptor beta chains share one sample of origin, sequenced in a study of blood T cell repertoires in COVID-19. Sequencing used immunoSEQ multiplex PCR; TCRdb keeps in-frame clones, though not all of them. The sample includes under 350,000 clones, 85% to 90% of them seen just once. Sequencing was done on a sample of PBMCs or T cells enriched from blood (not recorded which). These receptors were collected from a man aged 30-40 years who had recovered from COVID-19.

The rearrangement links TRBV9 to TRBJ1-2, with 7 bases fitting TRBD1. Germline trimming cut 4 bases from V and 8 bases from J; bases unmatched to any gene: 2. The length of the CDR3 is 11 residues. Per the germline V gene, CDR1 is SGDLS and CDR2 is YYNGEE. The CDR3 region is CASSRGGGYTF. CDR3 bases: TGTGCCAGCAGCCGAGGGGGCGGCTACACCTTC.

This sequence joins TRBV6-4 and TRBJ1-1; TRBD1 aligns across 7 bases. Germline V gives CDR1 MRHNA, CDR2 SNTAGT. This CDR3 has 14 residues. Trimming cost V 6 bases and J 2 bases; bases outside gene matches: 6. Written as DNA, the CDR3 is TGTGCCAGCAGGGGGGACAGCAGCAACACTGAAGCTTTCTTT. Residues: CASRGDSSNTEAFF.

The rearrangement links TRBV18 to TRBJ2-2; 7 bases match TRBD1. This CDR3 has 16 amino acids. The V and J ends lost 3 bases and 0 bases, in that order; junction bases with no gene match: 4. Germline loops: CDR1 KGHSH, CDR2 LQKENI. The CDR3 sequence: CASSPGDRSNTGELFF. The CDR3 bases are TGTGCCAGCTCACCTGGGGACAGATCGAACACCGGGGAGCTGTTTTTT.

The chain carries TRBV5-6 and TRBJ2-7; 7 bases are a match to TRBD2. The V segment lost 2 bases and the J segment 3 bases; nucleotides outside the gene matches: 5. The CDR3 is 14 amino acids. Germline values: CDR1 SGHDT, CDR2 YYEEEE. CDR3 in amino acids: CASSFSRGSYEQYF. The CDR3 DNA sequence: TGTGCCAGCAGCTTCTCGCGGGGGAGCTACGAGCAGTACTTC.

The rearrangement links TRBV11-1 to TRBJ2-1; TRBD2 aligns across 10 bases. V lost 5 bases, J lost 9 bases, and 10 bases stayed unmatched. Germline V gives CDR1 SGHAT, CDR2 FQDESV (reference sequence). The CDR3 sequence is 15 residues long. CDR3 DNA: TGTGCCAGCAGCCCGCTAGCGGGAGTATCAATTGAGCAGTTCTTC. Translating gives CASSPLAGVSIEQFF.

V gene TRBV30 combines with J gene TRBJ2-5; D perhaps matches TRBD2 (5 bases). CDR1 GTSNPN and CDR2 SVGIG come from the germline V gene (reference sequence). The CDR3 sequence is 14 residues long. V lost 0 bases and J lost 6, with 14 bases in between. CDR3 loop: CAWSVIGRVQTQYF. CDR3 in DNA: TGTGCCTGGAGTGTTATCGGGCGGGTACAGACCCAGTACTTC. Together with reference TRBV30 and TRBJ2-5, the CDR3 gives the full variable domain: SQTIHQWPATLVQPVGSPLSLECTVEGTSNPNLYWYRQAAGRGLQLLFYSVGIGQISSEVPQNLSASRPQDRQFILSSKKLLLSDSGFYLCAWSVIGRVQTQYFGPGTRLLVL.

The chain links TRBV7-9 to TRBJ2-2, with a weak D call TRBD2 (6 bases). Germline V lookup: CDR1 SEHNR, CDR2 FQNEAQ (reference sequence). Trimming cost V 2 bases and J 4 bases, with 17 bases left between them. CDR3 length: 17 residues. This CDR3 is CASSLRGGGIGTGELFF. Here the CDR3 DNA reads TGTGCCAGCAGCTTACGGGGAGGCGGGATTGGCACCGGGGAGCTGTTTTTT.

The chain joins TRBV3-1 (or the pseudogene TRBV3-2) to TRBJ2-1; D is unresolved. Trimming removed 4 bases from V and 2 bases from J, with 3 bases in between. The CDR3 runs 12 residues. In germline, CDR1 is LGHDT, CDR2 YNNKEL (reference sequence). CDR3 protein: CASSPTYNEQFF. CDR3 bases: TGTGCCAGCAGCCCTACCTACAATGAGCAGTTCTTC.

V is TRBV19 and J is TRBJ1-1, with D maybe TRBD1 (6 bases). The CDR3 loop spans 16 amino acids. Germline CDR1 is LNHDA and CDR2 is SQIVND (reference sequence). V lost 10 bases and J 1 base, leaving 22 bases between the germline ends. The CDR3 reads CATGTLSGTKNTEAFF. CDR3 DNA: TGTGCCACCGGTACCCTCTCCGGGACAAAGAACACTGAAGCTTTCTTT.

The chain links TRBV5-6 to TRBJ1-2; D uncertain. The CDR3 has 14 residues. Germline-derived CDR1 and CDR2 are SGHDT and YYEEEE. V shed 2 bases and J shed 4 bases, with 12 bases lying between them. CDR3 in DNA: TGTGCCAGCAGCTTACCCGACACGTCCTATGGCTACACCTTC. It translates to CASSLPDTSYGYTF.

As for this clone: A junction end diverges from the germline sequence, so it may reflect a read error. The chain is built from TRBV29-1 and TRBJ2-5; 10 bases are shared with TRBD2. The length of the CDR3 is 15 residues. Germline CDR1 SQVTM, CDR2 ANQGSEA. The DNA for the CDR3 is TGCAGCGCCGAAGGCACTAGCGGGATCCAAGAGCCCCAGTACTTC. It specifies CSAEGTSGIQEPQYF.

The chain has TRBV6-5 and TRBJ1-2; 9 positions agree with TRBD1. This CDR3 spans 14 amino acids. After removal of 7 bases from V and 0 bases from J, the junction contained 3 bases not matched to a gene. Germline CDR1 MNHEY, CDR2 SVGAGI. CDR3 sequence reads: CASTDRGANYGYTF. CDR3 DNA: TGTGCCAGCACGGACAGGGGTGCTAACTATGGCTACACCTTC.

The CDR3 DNA reads as TGTGCCAGCAGCCCGACTAGCTCGGCCGGGGAGCTGTTTTTT. This translates into CASSPTSSAGELFF. The chain is built from TRBV3-1 (or the pseudogene TRBV3-2) and TRBJ2-2, with 7 bases lining up with TRBD2. With 4 bases clipped from V and 6 bases from J, the junction kept 5 bases outside the gene matches. The length of the CDR3 is 14 residues. Looked up from germline, CDR1 is LGHDT and CDR2 is YNNKEL (reference sequence).

This clone has only a few counts. The V and J genes are TRBV25-1 and TRBJ1-6, with D possibly TRBD1 on 6 matching bases. The V and J ends lost 2 bases and 10 bases respectively, with 6 bases between them. The germline gives CDR1 MGHDK, CDR2 SYGVNS. The CDR3 consists of 12 residues. CDR3 nucleotides: TGTGCCAGCAGTGAAGGGGGCTCACCCCTCCACTTT. Translated: CASSEGGSPLHF.

The genes are TRBV5-5 and TRBJ2-7; D possibly corresponds to TRBD2 (6 bases). The CDR3 consists of 17 residues. The V gene's germline CDR1 is SGHKS and CDR2 YYEKEE (reference sequence). Trimming left V 5 bases short and J 2 bases short, with 23 bases between. The CDR3 is CASRAGWLRGPTYEQYF. CDR3 in DNA: TGTGCCAGCAGGGCTGGGTGGCTGCGGGGTCCTACCTACGAGCAGTACTTC. The variable domain in full, with the rest retrieved from reference TRBV5-5 and TRBJ2-7, is DAGVTQSPTHLIKTRGQQVTLRCSPISGHKSVSWYQQVLGQGPQFIFQYYEKEERGRGNFPDRFSARQFPNYSSELNVNALLLGDSALYLCASRAGWLRGPTYEQYFGPGTRLTVT.

The chain joins TRBV24-1 to TRBJ2-1; the D gene is possibly TRBD1 (5 bases). Germline V gene data show CDR1 as KGHDR and CDR2 as SFDVKD. The CDR3 extends over 14 amino acids. V was cut by 0 bases and J by 5 bases, with 7 bases left in between. CDR3 amino acids: CATSDLWGNNEQFF. The CDR3 DNA is TGTGCCACCAGTGATTTGTGGGGCAACAATGAGCAGTTCTTC.

This sequence joins TRBV6-5 and TRBJ1-4; 9 bases are shared with TRBD1. Trimming cost V 7 bases and J 4 bases; bases outside gene matches: 7. From germline, CDR1 is MNHEY and CDR2 SVGAGI. CDR3 length: 15 amino acids. For the CDR3, the DNA is TGTGCCAGCAAAGACAGGGGGTTTAATAATGAAAAACTGTTTTTT. This translates into CASKDRGFNNEKLFF.

V usage is TRBV5-6 and J usage is TRBJ2-2, with 9 bases aligning to TRBD1. There are 16 residues in the CDR3. The V gene's germline CDR1 is SGHDT and CDR2 YYEEEE. V trimming: 0 bases; J trimming: 3 bases; junction bases outside the gene matches: 3. This CDR3 reads CASSLGQGEDTGELFF. For the CDR3, the DNA is TGTGCCAGCAGCTTGGGACAGGGGGAGGACACCGGGGAGCTGTTTTTT.

The chain joins TRBV18 to TRBJ1-5; 9 bases fit TRBD1. V lost 3 bases to trimming and J lost 4 bases; unmatched junction nucleotides: 4. The CDR3 contains 15 residues. The V gene's germline CDR1 is KGHSH and CDR2 LQKENI. CDR3 coding DNA: TGTGCCAGCTCACCGTCGACAGGGGGTAATCAGCCCCAGCATTTT. Its protein product is CASSPSTGGNQPQHF.

The CDR3 DNA reads as TGTGCCAGCAGCGCCCCGGAGGAGGGACAGGGGCCGGTAGCGGTACACAATGAGCAGTTCTTC. Its protein product is CASSAPEEGQGPVAVHNEQFF. The chain has TRBV21-1 and TRBJ2-1; no check of the table's D call, TRBD1, against the DNA was made. TRBV21-1 is classified as a pseudogene. The CDR3 runs to 21 residues.

In this sample, this clone turned up a few times. The chain recombines TRBV6-1 with TRBJ1-5; no reliable D call. Germline assignment: CDR1 MNHNS and CDR2 SASEGT. This CDR3 comprises 14 residues. Trimming took 1 base from V and 4 from J, leaving 8 bases between them. CDR3 DNA sequence: TGTGCCAGCAGTGAAGGAGAGTATAATCAGCCCCAGCATTTT. It is translated as CASSEGEYNQPQHF.